Listed below are T cell receptor beta chains from one sample, sequenced in a study of blood T cell repertoires in COVID-19. Assay used: immunoSEQ multiplex PCR; TCRdb lists only in-frame clones, some missing. The data contain under 300,000 clones, approximately 87% of them seen just once; the ten biggest clones take up around 6.5%. Sample: peripheral blood. These receptors were collected from a man aged 60-69 years with acute or convalescent COVID-19. Both conserved end residues are trimmed from each CDR3.

v_gene | CDR3aa
TRBV7-2 | ASSLRTGSVGNQPQH
TRBV5-1 | ASSLVTGGEQF
TRBV2 | ASSVGRGLAEQY
TRBV15 | ATSSEGRNAKNIQY
TRBV6-5 | ASSSRDSEQY
TRBV18 | ASSKKDRGLASPLH
TRBV5-4 | ASSLTDRGRYEQY
TRBV10-1 | ASSESVSVDRGRYNEQF
TRBV5-1 | ASSGSLGGDEKLF
TRBV12-3/TRBV12-4 | ASSFNMKYEQY
TRBV28 | ASSSLAGGPSYNEQF
TRBV30 | AWRSGVLWGELF
TRBV2 | AGKGTRTSGQY
TRBV9 | ASSVGGQASEQY
TRBV28 | ASSFRTEAF
TRBV5-4 | ASIVGGQGRGNEQF
TRBV9 | ASSVAAASVRYEQY
TRBV14 | ASSQDSGSGDTQY
TRBV7-2 | ASSFLGRGEQY
TRBV9 | ASSVASARTGLSTDTQY
TRBV6-6 | ASSFSAGGLQETQY
TRBV5-6 | ASSSPRDYRPRFTDTQY
TRBV11-2 | ASSLQTSGLAQETQY
TRBV7-2 | ASSLDGNQPQH
TRBV9 | ASSTSGAGVDTQY
TRBV6-4 | ASSAGLAETGDTQY
TRBV19 | ASSMTTLAGEEQY
TRBV28 | ASTPHSFKNIQY
TRBV6-2/TRBV6-3 | ASSVGTNYEQY
TRBV28 | ASSLFPGDNQPQH
TRBV19 | ASSILGGVVDTEAF
TRBV3-1/TRBV3-2 | ASSQRGRWETQY
TRBV7-2 | ASSLARGMRNEQF
TRBV4-1 | ASSPGSGEAF
TRBV7-9 | ASSLGVAGGEETQY
TRBV30 | AWSGGRGYEQY
TRBV7-2 | ASSLVSGRVSYEQY
TRBV18 | ASSSRTPGTSSYEQY
TRBV7-3 | ASSSNGANTGELF
TRBV19 | ASSPRRGGDTQY
TRBV9 | ASSVRGGSDTQY
TRBV5-1 | ASKLEGGAVEAF
TRBV9 | ASSVNLAGDHEQY
TRBV7-3 | ASSLTGGYSPLH
TRBV6-2/TRBV6-3 | ASSYGPSGGYT
TRBV6-5 | ASSPGQRDTEAF
TRBV28 | ASRGQGAFQDGYT
TRBV4-3 | ASSQDRDRGQVYGYT
TRBV7-6 | ASSLESGGAYHTEAF
TRBV24-1 | AVQGGRADTQY
TRBV11-3 | ASSLRTGGNEQF
TRBV19 | ASSIQGRQPQH
TRBV7-2 | ASSPSGRQSEQY
TRBV15 | ATSRGRTEAF
TRBV9 | ASSVGDSGPRSREQY
TRBV4-1 | ASSQVSGVITEAF
TRBV5-1 | ASSLGGQRYSPLH
TRBV5-6 | ASSWGSQETQY
TRBV7-2 | ASRKDSFNEKLF